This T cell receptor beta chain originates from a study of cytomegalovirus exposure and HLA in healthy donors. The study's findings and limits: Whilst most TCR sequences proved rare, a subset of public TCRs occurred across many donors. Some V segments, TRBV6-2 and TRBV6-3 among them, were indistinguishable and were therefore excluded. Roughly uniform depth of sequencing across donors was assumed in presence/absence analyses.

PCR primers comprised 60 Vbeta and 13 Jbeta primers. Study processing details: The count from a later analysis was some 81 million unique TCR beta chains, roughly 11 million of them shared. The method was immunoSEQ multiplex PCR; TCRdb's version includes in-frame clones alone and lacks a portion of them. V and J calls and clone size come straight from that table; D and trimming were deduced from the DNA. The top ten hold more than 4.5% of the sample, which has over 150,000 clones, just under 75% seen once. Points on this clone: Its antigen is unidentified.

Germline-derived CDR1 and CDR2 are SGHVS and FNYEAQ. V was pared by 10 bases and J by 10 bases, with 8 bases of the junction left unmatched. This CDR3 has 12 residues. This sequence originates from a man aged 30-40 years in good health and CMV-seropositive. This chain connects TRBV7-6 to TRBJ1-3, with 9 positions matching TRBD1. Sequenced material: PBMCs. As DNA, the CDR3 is TGTGCCATAAGGACAGGGGATAGGACCATATATTTT. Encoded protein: CAIRTGDRTIYF.